This section outlines one TCR beta chain sequence together with its context. CDR1 and CDR2 (germline): MGHDK, SYGVNS. Trimming took off 5 bases at V and 6 bases at J, with 13 bases between the two ends. CDR3 length: 13 residues. This table comes from immunoSEQ multiplex PCR, and its TCRdb copy is limited to in-frame clones, with some not included. Of 140,000 to 150,000 clones in the sample, almost 90% were seen once. This entry belongs to a study of blood T cell repertoires in COVID-19. Study-wide background: PBMCs, B-cell-depleted T cells, or T cells provided the cDNA or gDNA that made up the material.

The V and J genes are TRBV25-1 and TRBJ1-1; D ambiguous. The TCR was taken from a human donor in a cohort sampled during active COVID-19. The specimen sequenced was peripheral blood. CDR3 nucleotides: TGTGCCAGCAGTCTGCCAGGTTTGCCTGAAGCTTTCTTT. It is translated as CASSLPGLPEAFF.